What follows is one TCR beta chain and its context. Primed by a sample-barcoded 5' primer and a J-beta primer mix, a second PCR proceeded for 7 to 11 cycles. Every cDNA molecule bore a tag from a template-switch adaptor containing 12 random nucleotides. All samples gave at least 3 million CDR3-containing paired-end reads. MiXCR, applied by TCRdb to the 5' RACE reads, yields one record per CDR3 protein. The sample holds 550,000 to 600,000 distinct CDR3 sequences; roughly 48% are singletons and the top ten take roughly 25%. The data were obtained in a study of blood T cells in healthy people across ages. The CDR3 runs 15 residues. Germline assignment: CDR1 DFQATT and CDR2 SNEGSKA (reference sequence). V gave up 1 base and J gave up 0 bases, with 13 bases separating them.

Sequenced: blood. The chain couples TRBV20-1 to TRBJ2-7; TRBD2 might be the D (6 bases). The sequence was obtained from a man older than 75 in good health. The CDR3 nucleotides read TGCAGTGCTAGAGGGGGGGACTTCTCCTCCTACGAGCAGTACTTC. This translates into CSARGGDFSSYEQYF.